This T cell receptor (beta chain) stems from a study of graft-versus-host responses after intestinal transplantation. Study at large: Recipients across the board were started on anti-thymocyte globulin induction, then kept on tacrolimus and steroids for approximately three years. Broader study findings: GvH clones detected in recipient marrow included some appearing first in ileum or blood. Early after transplant, HvG clones declined as circulating GvH clones peaked. Allografts carried high graft-versus-host to host-versus-graft clonal ratios in patients having graft-donor T cell macrochimerism.

Points on this clone: The antigen is not known.

Libraries were prepared by immunoSEQ multiplex PCR; TCRdb keeps only in-frame clonotypes and omits some of them. The sample yields 40,000 or so clones, 90% to 95% seen once. The source of this sequence is a human donor who was the organ donor for an intestinal transplant. This sample comprised unstimulated CD8+ T cells sorted from spleen or lymph node cells, obtained before transplant.

The CDR3: CSARSSYEQYF. CDR3 DNA: TGCAGTGCTAGGTCCTCCTACGAGCAGTACTTC. The chain employs TRBV20-1 and TRBJ2-7; D unresolved. With 3 bases removed from V and 0 bases from J, the gap between germline ends came to 3 bases. CDR1 and CDR2 from the germline V gene are DFQATT and SNEGSKA (reference sequence). The length of the CDR3 is 11 residues.